This TCR beta chain was captured in a study of T cell responses to AZD1222 COVID-19 vaccine. The study, taken as a whole, reports: Scientists sampled the repertoires only once the peak T cell response had passed. Close to half of spike-specific TCRs reportedly recognize unmutated variant regions. Increased Spike-specific TCR breadth and depth were observed after two AZD1222 doses. Donors in the cohort were predominantly white British and more often female, and clonal diversity was possibly underestimated.

Data came from immunoSEQ multiplex PCR; TCRdb stores just in-frame clones and leaves some out. The data hold 65,000 or so clones, with 84% observed a single time. Germline trimming cut 6 bases from V and 0 bases from J; bases unmatched to any gene: 5. The germline CDR1 and CDR2 sequences are MNHNY and SVGAGI (reference sequence). This CDR3 region has 15 residues. The table lists this clone with a count of one. Its antigen is unidentified. Here the sequenced sample was peripheral blood, taken on day 0 of AZD1222 vaccination. The receptor comes from an adult in good health. This rearrangement joins TRBV6-6 to TRBJ1-3; 7 positions match TRBD1. CDR3 in DNA: TGTGCCAGCAGACGACAGGGACCCTCTGGAAACACCATATATTTT. This gives the protein CASRRQGPSGNTIYF.